This T cell receptor beta chain was captured by sequencing in a study of radiotherapy plus CTLA-4 blockade in lung cancer. Study in general: Disease control was present in roughly a third of patients, and objective responses in 18%. Overall study findings and caveats: Clones derived from tumor TCRs expanded in blood after radiotherapy plus ipilimumab.

As concerns this clone: Its target is unknown.

Focal radiation plus CTLA-4 blockade with ipilimumab was administered to patients who had chemo-refractory metastatic non-small-cell lung cancer. Measured with immunoSEQ multiplex PCR; TCRdb has only the in-frame clones, and not every one. The profile shows nearly 15,000 clones, approximately 72% of them singletons. Trimming took 3 bases from V and 0 from J; bases not matched to a gene: 3. The CDR3 has 16 amino acids. The germline CDR1 and CDR2 sequences are KGHSH and LQKENI. The receptor was derived from a human donor with non-small cell lung cancer whose response to radiotherapy plus ipilimumab could not be evaluated. Source: peripheral blood, taken from a patient treated with radiotherapy plus ipilimumab. The chain employs TRBV18 and TRBJ2-2; 8 bases match TRBD1. The CDR3, as DNA: TGTGCCAGCTCACCGATGACAGGGGCGAACACCGGGGAGCTGTTTTTT. As protein: CASSPMTGANTGELFF.